This TCR beta chain derives from a study of blood T cell repertoires in COVID-19. Looking at the study overall: Some COVID-19 samples were acute and others convalescent; all came from the United States, Italy and Spain. From T cells, B-cell-depleted T cells, or PBMCs came the material, which was cDNA or gDNA.

Per the original data handling: Amplified reference gene primers provided the basis for estimating nucleated cell counts. Profiled with immunoSEQ multiplex PCR; TCRdb holds only in-frame clones, not every one. That table furnishes V, J and clone size, whereas the DNA furnished D and trimming. The sample shows 20,000 or so clones, 70% to 90% of them seen only once. V dropped 10 bases and J dropped 1; count of bases not matched to a gene: 5. This CDR3 region has 13 residues. Germline assignment: CDR1 LNHDA and CDR2 SQIVND (reference sequence). This clone was detected only once. This rearrangement joins TRBV19 to TRBJ2-5, with 8 bases identical to TRBD1. The sample was peripheral blood. This clonotype was obtained from a human donor with active COVID-19. The donor label of this sample is uncertain. Here the CDR3 DNA reads TGTGCCACTTCGGACAGGGCCCAAGAGACCCAGTACTTC. Amino acids: CATSDRAQETQYF.